This passage covers 24 T cell receptor beta chains from one sample sequenced in a study of metastatic and nonmetastatic thyroid tumors. Thyroid surgery had not been preceded by any treatment in any patient. TCRdb re-called the PCR reads with MiXCR. The sample holds 30,000 to 40,000 clones, roughly 22% seen once. Material: tumor tissue. The source is a male donor with papillary thyroid cancer or a benign thyroid nodule (not recorded which). Some clones in this sample may be carry-over from other donors' samples.

There are many counts of this clone. The chain combines TRBV3-1 with TRBJ2-1; D is undetermined. The CDR3 length is 12 residues. Germline V lookup: CDR1 LGHDT, CDR2 YNNKEL (reference sequence). Trimming stripped 3 bases from V and 7 bases from J, with 7 bases between. CDR3 in DNA: TGTGCCAGCAGCCACCTAGGAAATGAGCAGTTCTTC. As protein: CASSHLGNEQFF.

This clone showed up many times. V gene TRBV6-1 combines with J gene TRBJ2-2; a possible D gene is TRBD1 (6 bases). This CDR3 spans 14 amino acids. The V end was cut by 7 bases, the J end by 2 bases, with 11 bases between. From germline, CDR1 is MNHNS and CDR2 SASEGT. The CDR3 loop is CASTRDTNTGELFF. In nucleotides, the CDR3 is TGTGCCAGCACCCGGGACACCAACACCGGGGAGCTGTTTTTT.

The rearrangement joins TRBV5-1 to TRBJ2-4; 9 bases fit TRBD1. J was trimmed by 7 bases and V by 3 bases; bases with no gene match: 5. Germline V lookup: CDR1 SGHRS, CDR2 YFSETQ. The CDR3 spans 14 residues. This CDR3 reads CASSYGQGYNIQYF. CDR3 nucleotide sequence: TGCGCCAGCAGCTATGGACAGGGGTACAACATTCAGTACTTC.

V gene TRBV7-3 combines with J gene TRBJ2-2; D is unresolved. The length of the CDR3 is 14 residues. The V end lost 5 bases, the J end lost 8 bases, and 15 bases lay between the germline ends. Germline-derived CDR1 and CDR2 are SGHTA and FQGTGA. For the CDR3, the DNA is TGTGCCAGCAGCCGTATGGGGTCGACAGGGGAGCTGTTTTTT. Protein: CASSRMGSTGELFF. The full variable domain, its missing parts supplied by reference TRBV7-3 and TRBJ2-2, is GAGVSQTPSNKVTEKGKYVELRCDPISGHTALYWYRQSLGQGPEFLIYFQGTGAADDSGLPNDRFFAVRPEGSVSTLKIQRTERGDSAVYLCASSRMGSTGELFFGEGSRLTVL.

Points on this clone: The junction differs from germline at one of its ends, possibly a read error. Here the CDR3 DNA reads TGTGCCAGCAGTTTACGACTAGCGTGGAACGGGGAGATGTTTTTT. Its protein is CASSLRLAWNGEMFF. This chain links TRBV28 with TRBJ2-2, with TRBD2 identical over 8 bases. The length of the CDR3 is 15 residues. The V gene's germline CDR1 is MDHEN and CDR2 SYDVKM. Full variable domain (remainder filled in from reference TRBV28 and TRBJ2-2): DVKVTQSSRYLVKRTGEKVFLECVQDMDHENMFWYRQDPGLGLRLIYFSYDVKMKEKGDIPEGYSVSREKKERFSLILESASTNQTSMYLCASSLRLAWNGEMFFGEGSRLTVL.

In this sample, this clone turned up many times. V and J are TRBV7-9 and TRBJ2-7; D perhaps matches TRBD1 (6 bases). The CDR3 is 14 residues long. V was pared by 1 base and J by 2 bases, with 9 bases between. CDR1 SEHNR and CDR2 FQNEAQ come from the germline V gene (reference sequence). The CDR3: CASSLGDRTYEQYF. The CDR3 DNA reads as TGTGCCAGCAGCTTAGGAGACAGGACCTACGAGCAGTACTTC.

This clone was observed many times. Just one base apart from a much larger clone, this may be a read error. The chain couples TRBV6-1 to TRBJ1-1, with D maybe TRBD1 (5 bases). V lost 6 bases, J lost 7 bases, and 24 bases lay in between. CDR1 and CDR2 from the germline V gene are MNHNS and SASEGT. The length of the CDR3 is 16 residues. The CDR3 bases are TGTGCCAGCAGGTCATACCGGGGGACTAAGGAGGGTGAAGCTTTCTTT. The encoded protein is CASRSYRGTKEGEAFF.

This clone was recorded many times. This chain connects TRBV27 to TRBJ1-5; 7 positions agree with TRBD1. The CDR3 extends over 14 amino acids. Germline CDR1 and CDR2: MNHEY and SMNVEV (reference sequence). After removal of 0 bases from V and 7 bases from J, the junction contained 3 bases not matched to a gene. This chain's CDR3 is CASSLSTGRQPQHF. The CDR3, as DNA: TGTGCCAGCAGTTTATCGACAGGGCGGCAGCCCCAGCATTTT.

This clone qualifies as medium-sized. The rearrangement joins TRBV6-2 or TRBV6-3 to TRBJ1-6; maybe TRBD1 (5 bases). V lost 7 bases to trimming and J lost 7 bases, with 14 bases between them. Germline assignment: CDR1 MNHEY and CDR2 SVGEGT. This CDR3 region has 14 residues. CDR3 sequence reads: CASTPGLLNSPLHF. CDR3 sequence (DNA): TGTGCCAGCACGCCGGGACTCCTGAATTCACCCCTCCACTTT.

This clone was detected only a few times. The chain couples TRBV2 to TRBJ2-7, with 7 bases lining up with TRBD1. Germline CDR1 reads SNHLY; CDR2 reads FYNNEI. CDR3 length: 14 amino acids. V dropped 5 bases and J dropped 3; count of bases not matched to a gene: 7. Written as DNA, the CDR3 is TGTGCCAGCAGTTCCCACGGGACAGACTACGAGCAGTACTTC. It encodes CASSSHGTDYEQYF.

This clone has at least ten counts. The chain couples TRBV20-1 to TRBJ2-2; TRBD2 agrees at 10 bases. CDR1 is DFQATT and CDR2 is SNEGSKA in the germline V gene (reference sequence). The CDR3 length is 14 residues. The V gene end was trimmed by 1 base and the J gene end by 7 bases; junction bases not matched to a gene: 3. CDR3 nucleotide sequence: TGCAGTGCTAGAGGGAGCGGGAGGGTCGGGGAGCTGTTTTTT. Its protein is CSARGSGRVGELFF.

This clone was observed a few times. The junction does not match germline at one end; this may be a read error. V is TRBV2 and J is TRBJ2-7; perhaps TRBD2 as D (7 bases). CDR3 size: 14 residues. The germline V gene encodes CDR1 SNHLY and CDR2 FYNNEI. The CDR3 sequence: CASRGGRRSYDQYF. The CDR3 DNA is TGTGCCAGCAGGGGGGGGCGGCGCTCCTACGATCAGTACTTC.

This clone occurred many times. DNA for the CDR3: TGTGCCAGTACTCGATTTATGGGACAGGATTACAATGAGCAGTTCTTC. Encoded protein: CASTRFMGQDYNEQFF. The V call is TRBV19, the J call TRBJ2-1; 8 bases match TRBD1. Per the germline V gene, CDR1 is LNHDA and CDR2 is SQIVND (reference sequence). With V trimmed by 7 bases and J by 4 bases, 12 bases remained unmatched. The CDR3 contains 16 residues.

This clone is medium-sized. The rearrangement joins TRBV28 to TRBJ2-1, with 15 bases lining up with TRBD2. V gave up 7 bases and J gave up 4 bases; unmatched junction bases: 11. Germline CDR1 MDHEN, CDR2 SYDVKM. The CDR3 is 18 residues long. In DNA form, the CDR3 reads TGTGCCAGCACCTCGGTAGGACTAGCGGGAGGGCAATACAATGAGCAGTTCTTC. Protein: CASTSVGLAGGQYNEQFF.

The chain has TRBV20-1 and TRBJ2-3, with a tentative D call TRBD1 (6 bases). The V end lost 4 bases, the J end lost 4 bases, and 12 bases lay between the germline ends. This CDR3 spans 13 amino acids. The germline gives CDR1 DFQATT, CDR2 SNEGSKA (reference sequence). This CDR3 is CSATRGSADTQYF. The CDR3 coding sequence is TGCAGTGCTACCAGGGGCTCGGCAGATACGCAGTATTTT.

This clone is labeled as medium-sized. The chain joins TRBV12-3 or TRBV12-4 to TRBJ2-7; TRBD2 matches at 8 bases. CDR3 length equals 17 residues. V shed 3 bases and J 3 bases; nucleotides not matched to a gene: 13. CDR3 DNA sequence: TGTGCCAGCAGTTTTCGTGGGGTTAGCGGGACCAACTACGAGCAGTACTTC. Translation: CASSFRGVSGTNYEQYF.

The gene calls are TRBV20-1 and TRBJ2-5; 8 bases match TRBD2. V shed 0 bases, J shed 4 bases, and the junction held 10 bases outside the gene matches. The CDR3 consists of 16 residues. Germline CDR1 DFQATT, CDR2 SNEGSKA (reference sequence). CDR3 sequence (DNA): TGCAGTGCTAGAGATCAGGTAGCGGGGAGGATAGAGACCCAGTACTTC. It codes for CSARDQVAGRIETQYF.

This clone was seen ten or more times. CDR3 residues: CASNRMGQGGGYEQYF. CDR3 coding DNA: TGTGCCAGCAACCGGATGGGACAGGGAGGAGGCTACGAGCAGTACTTC. This sequence joins TRBV5-5 and TRBJ2-7; TRBD1 agrees at 9 bases. The germline V gene has CDR1 SGHKS and CDR2 YYEKEE (reference sequence). Trimming cost V 6 bases and J 3 bases; bases outside gene matches: 13. There are 16 residues in the CDR3.

This clone was observed at least ten times. This sequence joins TRBV5-1 and TRBJ2-3; 12 bases are a match to TRBD1. Losses at the gene ends were 3 bases for V and 6 bases for J; bases not matched to a gene: 2. This CDR3 contains 14 residues. CDR1 and CDR2 (germline): SGHRS, YFSETQ. The CDR3 here is CASSWDRGRDTQYF. The DNA for the CDR3 is TGCGCCAGCAGCTGGGACAGGGGGCGGGATACGCAGTATTTT.

This clone was picked up many times. J is TRBJ1-5 and V is TRBV10-2, with TRBD1 matching 7 bases. Germline CDR1 WSHSY, CDR2 SAAADI. The CDR3 is made up of 15 amino acids. V gave up 5 bases and J gave up 6 bases; unmatched junction bases: 10. In DNA, the CDR3 is TGCGCCAGCAGTCCACGACAGGGTGGCGTTCAGCCCCAGCATTTT. Its protein product is CASSPRQGGVQPQHF.

Many counts were recorded for this clone. The chain combines TRBV7-9 with TRBJ1-5; D uncertain. Germline V gives CDR1 SEHNR, CDR2 FQNEAQ (reference sequence). The CDR3 is made up of 12 amino acids. Trimming took 3 bases from V and 7 from J, leaving 7 bases between them. This chain's CDR3 is CASSLGDQPQHF. The CDR3 nucleotides read TGTGCCAGCAGCTTGGGAGACCAGCCCCAGCATTTT.

This clone has ten or more counts. The gene calls are TRBV18 and TRBJ2-2; the D is unclear. The CDR3 totals 16 residues. Per germline, CDR1 KGHSH and CDR2 LQKENI. Trimming left V 2 bases short and J 4 bases short, with 14 bases between. CDR3 loop: CASSPSLHSTTGELFF. CDR3 nucleotide sequence: TGTGCCAGCTCACCATCGCTGCACTCAACCACCGGGGAGCTGTTTTTT.

This rearrangement joins TRBV28 to TRBJ1-5, with a weak D call TRBD1 (5 bases). The CDR3 totals 16 residues. The germline V gene has CDR1 MDHEN and CDR2 SYDVKM. V lost 8 bases, J lost 4 bases, and 21 bases lay in between. The CDR3, as DNA: TGTGCCAGCCACGTGGGGCTCTGGGGGGAAAATCAGCCCCAGCATTTT. Its translation is CASHVGLWGENQPQHF.

The V gene is TRBV6-1, the J gene TRBJ2-7, with 7 bases identical to TRBD2. The J segment lost 3 bases and the V segment lost 5 bases, leaving 7 bases of the junction unmatched. CDR1 is MNHNS and CDR2 is SASEGT in the germline V gene. CDR3 length: 14 residues. DNA for the CDR3: TGTGCCAGCAGTCGTAGCGGGCAAATCTACGAGCAGTACTTC. Amino acid sequence: CASSRSGQIYEQYF.